This T cell receptor beta chain was captured in a study of a mutant IDH1 vaccine in newly diagnosed glioma. Overall study: Before enrollment, the patients had been treated with radiotherapy alone, temozolomide alone, or both together. Most of them had received both. V12 took place at week 35, and V13 at week 47. Study-level findings and limits: There seemed to be no relation between pseudoprogression and changes in top peripheral T cell clonotypes. In 90% to 95% of patients, immune responses induced by the vaccine occurred.

On this clone itself: Its matching antigen is unknown.

Time point described: week 47, end of study. Doses of 300 ug of mutant IDH1 20-mer peptide were given with topical imiquimod. The V end lost 7 bases, the J end lost 6 bases, and 16 bases lay between the germline ends. The CDR3 is made up of 13 amino acids. Germline assignment: CDR1 MNHEY and CDR2 SVGAGI. Here immunoSEQ multiplex PCR was the method, and the copy in TCRdb shows in-frame clones only, minus some. This table holds tens of thousands of clones, 65% to 85% found once. The sequenced sample was PBMCs, obtained from a glioma patient whose treatment included an IDH1 peptide vaccine. The receptor's source is a woman in her 30s with glioma. Some clones in this sample may be carry-over from other donors' samples. This chain links TRBV6-5 with TRBJ2-7; D might be TRBD2 (6 bases). The CDR3 DNA reads TGTGCCAGCACCCGGGGGAGAGGGGCCGAGCAGTACTTC. This codes for CASTRGRGAEQYF.